The T cell receptor (beta chain) under discussion was sequenced for a study of pediatric ulcerative colitis. Study summary: Most patients had pancolitis, and two had left-sided colitis.

The rectum was sampled with one to two pinch biopsies at colonoscopy. The V end lost 8 bases, the J end lost 3 bases, and 13 bases lay between the germline ends. This CDR3 is 13 amino acids long. Germline assignment: CDR1 MNHEY and CDR2 SVGAGI. Regarding the study as a whole: Blood samples from a couple of patients yielded substantially fewer templates and were excluded from blood-rectal overlap analysis. Two rectal clonotypes were found only in ulcerative colitis patients, all of them.

This clone was counted a few times. The target antigen is unknown. The assay was immunoSEQ multiplex PCR, and TCRdb's table has in-frame clones only and misses some. The profile shows about 40,000 clones, about 75% of them singletons. This chain links TRBV6-5 with TRBJ1-1; D unresolved. The sequencing input was gut tissue. The sequence was collected from a boy aged 5-17 years with severe ulcerative colitis. CDR3 nucleotide sequence: TGTGCCAGCGGCAACAGTGCGGACACTGAAGCTTTCTTT. Translated: CASGNSADTEAFF.